This is a list of T cell receptor beta chains from one sample in a study of blood T cell repertoires in COVID-19. Generated by immunoSEQ multiplex PCR, the TCRdb table keeps only in-frame clones and is missing some. The table has 350,000 to 450,000 clones, approximately 81% seen once. Source material: peripheral blood. The origin of the receptors is a woman aged 18-29 years with acute or convalescent COVID-19. CDR3s include the opening cysteine and the closing phenylalanine or tryptophan. A D gene is named only where the DNA matches it firmly. Clone size appears in some rows only: once, few, many, or a class for an expanded clone.

DNA: TGTGCCAGCAGCCAACGGTCAGCGGGGGAACTCTACAATGAGCAGTTCTTC
CDR3: CASSQRSAGELYNEQFF
size: .
V: TRBV3-1/TRBV3-2
J: TRBJ2-1
D: TRBD2

DNA: TGCGCCAGCAGCCCGCCGACAGGGCAAGAGACCCAGTACTTC
CDR3: CASSPPTGQETQYF
size: few
V: TRBV5-1
J: TRBJ2-5
D: TRBD1

DNA: TGTGCCAGCAGCTCGGGACAGGGAGGCGGGGAGCTGTTTTTT
CDR3: CASSSGQGGGELFF
size: .
V: TRBV5-6
J: TRBJ2-2
D: TRBD1

DNA: TGCGCCACCCTCCTGGGACAGGGCCTCCTCAATGAGCAGTTCTTC
CDR3: CATLLGQGLLNEQFF
size: .
V: TRBV10-2
J: TRBJ2-1
D: TRBD1

DNA: TGCAGCGTTGAAAAACTACTTACCTACAATGAGCAGTTCTTC
CDR3: CSVEKLLTYNEQFF
size: once
V: TRBV29-1
J: TRBJ2-1
D: .

DNA: TGTGCCAGCAGTTTGACAGGGTTAAATGAAAAACTGTTTTTT
CDR3: CASSLTGLNEKLFF
size: once
V: TRBV7-9
J: TRBJ1-4
D: TRBD1

DNA: TGTGCCTGGGGCGAGACTAGCTACGAGCAGTACTTC
CDR3: CAWGETSYEQYF
size: .
V: TRBV30
J: TRBJ2-7
D: .

DNA: TGTGCCAGCACCGAACGGGTCCCCTACGAGCAGTACTTC
CDR3: CASTERVPYEQYF
size: .
V: TRBV28
J: TRBJ2-7
D: .

DNA: TGTGCCAGCAGTGAATTGACAGCTGGCAAAAACATTCAGTACTTC
CDR3: CASSELTAGKNIQYF
size: .
V: TRBV6-1
J: TRBJ2-4
D: .

DNA: TGCGCCAGCAGCCTTCCTAGCGATGAGCAGTTCTTC
CDR3: CASSLPSDEQFF
size: .
V: TRBV4-1
J: TRBJ2-1
D: .

DNA: TGCGCCAGCAGCTCCGGGACAGTAAACACCGGGGAGCTGTTTTTT
CDR3: CASSSGTVNTGELFF
size: .
V: TRBV5-1
J: TRBJ2-2
D: TRBD1

DNA: TGTGCCAGCTCTGCCGCTAGCGTCGATGAGCAGTTCTTC
CDR3: CASSAASVDEQFF
size: .
V: TRBV19
J: TRBJ2-1
D: .

DNA: TGTGCCAGCAGCGAAGGACAGGCGCTCTACGAGCAGTACTTC
CDR3: CASSEGQALYEQYF
size: .
V: TRBV7-2
J: TRBJ2-7
D: TRBD1

DNA: TGTGCCAGCAGTGGGTCTGGCGGGGGCATGGAGACCCAGTACTTC
CDR3: CASSGSGGGMETQYF
size: .
V: TRBV6-2/TRBV6-3
J: TRBJ2-5
D: .

DNA: TGTGCCAGTAGTACAAAGCTTTACAATGAGCAGTTCTTC
CDR3: CASSTKLYNEQFF
size: .
V: TRBV19
J: TRBJ2-1
D: .

DNA: TGTGCCATCATCATCAACACTGAAGCTTTCTTT
CDR3: CAIIINTEAFF
size: few
V: TRBV10-3
J: TRBJ1-1
D: .

DNA: TGTGCCAGCAGTTCGGACTCTATGGCGTTCTTT
CDR3: CASSSDSMAFF
size: .
V: TRBV28
J: TRBJ1-1
D: .